This TCR beta chain was retrieved from a study of T cells in Graves' hyperthyroidism and ophthalmopathy. Overall study context: The initial diagnosis was the point when peripheral blood was collected, ahead of any treatment. Study-level points and caveats: Blood also carried most thyroid clonotypes expanded above 0.001.

Those patients with uncontrolled infection, other autoimmune disease, pregnancy or lactation were excluded. The PBMCs studied were ones that came from about 10 ml fresh peripheral blood. The CDR3 has 15 amino acids. Trimming stripped 8 bases from V and 5 bases from J, with 19 bases between. The germline gives CDR1 SNHLY, CDR2 FYNNEI. RNA transcripts yielded amplified TCR beta CDR3 regions. Using the HTBI primer set, a first-round RT-PCR was run on the TCR CDR3. TCRdb reanalysed the multiplex PCR reads using MiXCR and keeps one entry per CDR3 protein. The sample lists 200,000 to 250,000 distinct CDR3 sequences; about a sixth were seen once. This clonotype appeared many times. Its antigen is still unknown.

The TCR sequence derives from a woman between 50 and 59 years old with Graves' hyperthyroidism. The chain employs TRBV2 and TRBJ2-1, with a weak D call TRBD2 (6 bases). The sequenced sample was blood. Written as DNA, the CDR3 is TGTGCCAGCTCCCTGGAGGGGCTACTAGACAATGAGCAGTTCTTC. It encodes CASSLEGLLDNEQFF.